These T cell receptor beta chains were read from a single sample in a study of cytomegalovirus exposure and HLA in healthy donors. The table came from immunoSEQ multiplex PCR; TCRdb's copy has only in-frame clones and leaves some out. There are some 180,000 clones in the sample; less than 80% occur only once, and around 1.5% lies in the top ten. Specimen: PBMCs. The source is a man aged 18 to 29 in good health and CMV-seronegative. CDR3s include the opening cysteine and the closing phenylalanine or tryptophan. Each record gives: V gene, J gene, D gene, clone size, CDR3 DNA, CDR3 protein. The D gene is left open where the match is weak. Clone size is given for some rows only: seen once, a few or many times, or a class if the clone is expanded.

V gene: TRBV7-9
J gene: TRBJ1-2
D gene: .
clone size: .
CDR3 DNA: TGTGCCGCGGGTGGCTACACCTTC
CDR3 protein: CAAGGYTF

V gene: TRBV4-1
J gene: TRBJ2-5
D gene: TRBD2
clone size: .
CDR3 DNA: TGCGCCAGCAGCCAAGATCAAACTAGCGGGAGGGCCCTCCAAGAGACCCAGTACTTC
CDR3 protein: CASSQDQTSGRALQETQYF

V gene: TRBV19
J gene: TRBJ1-3
D gene: .
clone size: .
CDR3 DNA: TGTGCCAGTAGTATAGAGACAATATCTGGAAACACCATATATTTT
CDR3 protein: CASSIETISGNTIYF

V gene: TRBV5-1
J gene: TRBJ1-5
D gene: .
clone size: .
CDR3 DNA: TGCGCCAGCAGCTTGGTCCCGGGGAATCAGCCCCAGCATTTT
CDR3 protein: CASSLVPGNQPQHF

V gene: TRBV9
J gene: TRBJ2-1
D gene: TRBD2
clone size: .
CDR3 DNA: TGTGCCAGCAGCGTTACTAGCGGGGTAAATGAGCAGTTCTTC
CDR3 protein: CASSVTSGVNEQFF

V gene: TRBV29-1
J gene: TRBJ2-2
D gene: TRBD1
clone size: .
CDR3 DNA: TGCAGCGTTGACGGACAGGAGAACACCGGGGAGCTGTTTTTT
CDR3 protein: CSVDGQENTGELFF

V gene: TRBV9
J gene: TRBJ1-1
D gene: .
clone size: .
CDR3 DNA: TGTGCCAGCAGCGTAGGGGGGGACCCCGAGGTCTCTGAAGCTTTCTTT
CDR3 protein: CASSVGGDPEVSEAFF

V gene: TRBV7-8
J gene: TRBJ2-7
D gene: TRBD2
clone size: .
CDR3 DNA: TGTGCCAGCAGCTGGGCGGGGGGGGTAAGCCACGAGCAGTACTTC
CDR3 protein: CASSWAGGVSHEQYF

V gene: TRBV27
J gene: TRBJ1-2
D gene: TRBD1
clone size: .
CDR3 DNA: TGTGCCAGCAGGGACAGGGGGCTCTATGGCTACACCTTC
CDR3 protein: CASRDRGLYGYTF

V gene: TRBV4-1
J gene: TRBJ2-1
D gene: TRBD2
clone size: .
CDR3 DNA: TGCGCCAGCAGCCACCTCCTCAGGCTAGCGGGCCCCTCCTACAATGAGCAGTTCTTC
CDR3 protein: CASSHLLRLAGPSYNEQFF

V gene: TRBV28
J gene: TRBJ2-5
D gene: TRBD2
clone size: .
CDR3 DNA: TGTGCCAGCAGTTCCAAAAAGACTAGCGGGGGACAAGAGACCCAGTACTTC
CDR3 protein: CASSSKKTSGGQETQYF

V gene: TRBV28
J gene: TRBJ1-5
D gene: TRBD1
clone size: .
CDR3 DNA: TGTGCCAGCAGCTTGGGGGACAGGACAGATCAGCCCCAGCATTTT
CDR3 protein: CASSLGDRTDQPQHF

V gene: TRBV28
J gene: TRBJ2-7
D gene: .
clone size: .
CDR3 DNA: TGTGCCAGCAGGGTCCGGGGTCCCCTCTCCTACGAGCAGTACTTC
CDR3 protein: CASRVRGPLSYEQYF

V gene: TRBV7-2
J gene: TRBJ1-2
D gene: .
clone size: .
CDR3 DNA: TGTGCCAGCAGCCCTTGGGGGGTAGACTATGGCTACACCTTC
CDR3 protein: CASSPWGVDYGYTF

V gene: TRBV6-1
J gene: TRBJ1-5
D gene: .
clone size: .
CDR3 DNA: TGTGCCAGCAGTGAACTGACGGGGATAATGCCCCAGCATTTT
CDR3 protein: CASSELTGIMPQHF

V gene: TRBV5-1
J gene: TRBJ2-1
D gene: .
clone size: .
CDR3 DNA: TGCGCCAGCAGCTTGGACGTTTCCGGTAACTACAATGAGCAGTTCTTC
CDR3 protein: CASSLDVSGNYNEQFF

V gene: TRBV5-1
J gene: TRBJ2-7
D gene: .
clone size: once
CDR3 DNA: TGCGCCAGCTCTACTGGGACTTCCTCCTCCTACGAGCAGTACTTC
CDR3 protein: CASSTGTSSSYEQYF

V gene: TRBV10-2
J gene: TRBJ2-7
D gene: .
clone size: .
CDR3 DNA: TGCGCCAGCGGGCGAGGGGGGGGGAGCTACGAGCAGTACTTC
CDR3 protein: CASGRGGGSYEQYF

V gene: TRBV19
J gene: TRBJ2-1
D gene: .
clone size: few
CDR3 DNA: TGTGCCAGTAGTATAGATCAAGTCGGGAGATCTCAGTTCTTC
CDR3 protein: CASSIDQVGRSQFF

V gene: TRBV30
J gene: TRBJ1-1
D gene: TRBD1
clone size: .
CDR3 DNA: TGTGGGGGCCGGACAGGGAGAGCCACTGAAGCTTTCTTT
CDR3 protein: CGGRTGRATEAFF

V gene: TRBV15
J gene: TRBJ1-1
D gene: .
clone size: .
CDR3 DNA: TGTGCCACCAGCAGAGAGACAACGAACACTGAAGCTTTCTTT
CDR3 protein: CATSRETTNTEAFF

V gene: TRBV28
J gene: TRBJ2-7
D gene: .
clone size: .
CDR3 DNA: TGTGCCAGCAGTGGAAGGAAAGGGAGACACTACGAGCAGTACTTC
CDR3 protein: CASSGRKGRHYEQYF

V gene: TRBV13
J gene: TRBJ1-1
D gene: TRBD1
clone size: .
CDR3 DNA: TGTGCCAGCAGCTCTCGACAGGGCCAACCTAGTTTCGTGTGGGCTTTCTTT
CDR3 protein: CASSSRQGQPSFVWAFF

V gene: TRBV18
J gene: TRBJ2-7
D gene: TRBD1
clone size: .
CDR3 DNA: TGTGCCAGCTCACCTCAGGGGGCCTACGAGCAGTACTTC
CDR3 protein: CASSPQGAYEQYF

V gene: TRBV9
J gene: TRBJ1-1
D gene: TRBD1
clone size: .
CDR3 DNA: TGTGCCAGCAGCAAAGGGGCGGGGACAGAGAACACTGAAGCTTTCTTT
CDR3 protein: CASSKGAGTENTEAFF

V gene: TRBV5-1
J gene: TRBJ1-1
D gene: TRBD1
clone size: .
CDR3 DNA: TGCGCCAGCAGCGGGAGGACAGGGAACACTGAAGCTTTCTTT
CDR3 protein: CASSGRTGNTEAFF

V gene: TRBV9
J gene: TRBJ1-4
D gene: TRBD1
clone size: .
CDR3 DNA: TGTGCCAGCAGCGGGATCAGGGGGCCTAATGAAAAACTGTTTTTT
CDR3 protein: CASSGIRGPNEKLFF

V gene: TRBV2
J gene: TRBJ2-3
D gene: .
clone size: few
CDR3 DNA: TGTGCCAGCAGTTACAGGGAGGATACGCAGTATTTT
CDR3 protein: CASSYREDTQYF

V gene: TRBV4-2
J gene: TRBJ2-7
D gene: TRBD2
clone size: .
CDR3 DNA: TGTGCCAGCAGCCAAAAGCGGGGGGTCCCGAGTCTGGACTTC
CDR3 protein: CASSQKRGVPSLDF

V gene: TRBV5-6
J gene: TRBJ1-1
D gene: .
clone size: .
CDR3 DNA: TGTGCCAGCAGCTTGGGCGATGAAGCTTTCTTT
CDR3 protein: CASSLGDEAFF

V gene: TRBV15
J gene: TRBJ1-4
D gene: .
clone size: few
CDR3 DNA: TGTGCCACCAGCAGAGATCGGGGAGGGAGGGAAAAACTGTTTTTT
CDR3 protein: CATSRDRGGREKLFF

V gene: TRBV2
J gene: TRBJ2-7
D gene: TRBD2
clone size: .
CDR3 DNA: TGTGCCAGCGGGTCTAGCGGGGCCTACGAGCAGTACTTC
CDR3 protein: CASGSSGAYEQYF

V gene: TRBV7-2
J gene: TRBJ2-5
D gene: .
clone size: few
CDR3 DNA: TGTGCCAGCAGCTTAGCTGGGGCCGGTGAACAGTACTTC
CDR3 protein: CASSLAGAGEQYF

V gene: TRBV5-1
J gene: TRBJ1-5
D gene: .
clone size: .
CDR3 DNA: TGCGCCAGCAGCTTGGGTGCGGGCGGTCAGCCCCAGCATTTT
CDR3 protein: CASSLGAGGQPQHF

V gene: TRBV2
J gene: TRBJ2-7
D gene: TRBD1
clone size: .
CDR3 DNA: TGTGCCAGCATCCGGGACAGTGCCGAGCAGTACTTC
CDR3 protein: CASIRDSAEQYF

V gene: TRBV6-6
J gene: TRBJ2-7
D gene: TRBD2
clone size: .
CDR3 DNA: TGTGCCAGCTGGCTCAGCGGGACCTCCTACGAGCAGTACTTC
CDR3 protein: CASWLSGTSYEQYF

V gene: TRBV6-1
J gene: TRBJ1-5
D gene: .
clone size: .
CDR3 DNA: TGTGCCAGCATTAGAGGACAGATGGGCAATCAGCCCCAGCATTTT
CDR3 protein: CASIRGQMGNQPQHF

V gene: TRBV5-4
J gene: TRBJ1-2
D gene: TRBD1
clone size: .
CDR3 DNA: TGTGCCAGCAGCAAAGGGACAGGGCCAGAGGCTAACTATGGCTACACCTTC
CDR3 protein: CASSKGTGPEANYGYTF